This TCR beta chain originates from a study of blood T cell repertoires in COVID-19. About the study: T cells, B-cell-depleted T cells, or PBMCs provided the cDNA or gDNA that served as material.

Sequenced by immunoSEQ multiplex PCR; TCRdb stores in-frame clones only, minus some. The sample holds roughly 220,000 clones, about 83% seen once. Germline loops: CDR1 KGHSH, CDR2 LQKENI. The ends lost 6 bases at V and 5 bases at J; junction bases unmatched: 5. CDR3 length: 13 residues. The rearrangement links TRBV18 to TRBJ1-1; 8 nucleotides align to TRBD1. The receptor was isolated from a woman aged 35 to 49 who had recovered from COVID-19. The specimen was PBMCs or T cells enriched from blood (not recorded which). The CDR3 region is CASSETGETEAFF. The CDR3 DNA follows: TGTGCCAGCTCTGAGACAGGGGAGACTGAAGCTTTCTTT.